This T cell receptor beta chain was captured by sequencing in a study of T cells expressing NK-cell markers. TCRdb reprocessed the 5' RACE reads and reports one entry per CDR3 protein, with no DNA. Its clone listing holds around 260,000 distinct CDR3 sequences. CDR1 is MNHNY and CDR2 is SVGAGI in the germline V gene (reference sequence). The CDR3 is 11 amino acids. Sequences were obtained from blood T cells: a sorted CD56 or NKG2C T cell subset, CD4+ or CD8+ T cells, or bulk PBMC T cells (not recorded which). The chain uses TRBV6-6 and TRBJ2-3; as DNA is missing, the TRBD1 call by TCRdb cannot be tested. This TCR derives from a woman between 18 and 70 years old in good health. CDR3: CASSYGGTQYF.